This T cell receptor beta chain was found in a study of graft-versus-host responses after intestinal transplantation (dated by TCRdb to the early 2020s). General notes on the study: Recipients received multivisceral, liver-intestinal, or isolated intestinal transplants. A peak of at least 4% donor T cells among recipient peripheral blood mononuclear cells was the definition used for donor T cell macrochimerism. Instead of going to the commercial service, samples from three later patients were sequenced in-house on an Illumina MiSeq and processed with MiXCR. Alloreactive clones were identified by sequencing pre-transplant mixed lymphocyte reaction products and comparing these products with unstimulated pre-transplant donor and recipient T cells. Every recipient was given anti-thymocyte globulin induction, then maintenance tacrolimus and steroids for two to three years. The cohort enrolled roughly 25 intestinal transplant recipients including one retransplant, and 3 patients lacking pretransplant specimens were excluded. Bulk TCR-beta CDR3 sequencing was used to track graft-versus-host and host-versus-graft alloreactive T cell clones in the graft, circulation and bone marrow after intestinal transplantation.

Results the study describes overall, beyond this receptor: Early after transplant, declines in HvG clones were associated with peak levels of circulating GvH clones. GvH clones were detected in recipient bone marrow, and some appeared earlier in ileal mucosa or blood, consistent with an intestinal mucosal origin. In the allografts of patients with donor T cell macrochimerism, GvH to HvG T cell clonal ratios were high. The relatively low number and heterogeneity of intestinal transplant patients limited the conclusions.

Libraries were constructed by the immunoSEQ multiplex PCR assay. High-throughput TCR-beta CDR3 sequencing of genomic DNA from most patients was performed by Adaptive Biotechnologies. Processing in the source paper ran as follows. Adaptive's ImmunoSEQ software was the source of the TCR sequencing data for 18 patients, while a few other patients were processed with MiXCR and VDJtools. CDR3 nucleotide sequences shared between donor and recipient were removed because the origin of such sequences could not be assigned. To be classed as alloreactive, a clone needed at least 2-fold expansion over unstimulated cells and a minimum CFSE-low frequency of 0.002% (template counts) or 0.001% (read counts). Clones detected in sequenced pre-transplant spleen, lymph node, or MLR CFSE-low populations of the donor or recipient were defined as mappable. Cumulative frequency of alloreactive clones was calculated as a percentage of all sequences weighted by copy number. The immuneACCESS repertoire file appears here via TCRdb, limited to in-frame rearrangements. These files lack a portion of the clones; in checked studies, under half of the deficit traces to unresolved V genes, and the cause of the others is not known. Clonal size and the V and J genes are those of that table, whereas D and trimming came from the DNA. The sample table shows 13,000 or so clones, and about 74% are seen once. The biggest ten clones account for roughly 7.7% of the sample.

To isolate intraepithelial and lamina propria lymphocytes from graft specimens, dithiothreitol, EDTA incubations and collagenase D digestion were used. Bulk TCR-beta sequencing was performed on serial intestinal graft biopsy specimens collected as late as 600 days after transplant. In the germline V gene, CDR1 corresponds to MGHRA and CDR2 to YSYEKL. Measured from the cysteine to the phenylalanine, the CDR3 is 16 residues long. As for this clone: Its cognate antigen has yet to be identified. It is unclear where the CDR3 begins or ends on the DNA, so no DNA is shown, and the CDR3 is as TCRdb lists it.

Rearrangement joined TRBV4-1 to TRBJ2-3; the tabulated D call, TRBD1, remains unverified against the DNA. This sequence was found in a human patient who received an intestinal transplant, so some T cells may come from the graft donor. Sequenced material: ileum tissue, taken 16 days after intestinal transplant. The CDR3 region: CASSQGSDFGPDTQYF.